This T cell receptor (beta chain) was identified in a study of blood T cells in healthy people across ages. The CDR3 sequence is 16 residues long. Germline CDR1 is DFQATT and CDR2 is SNEGSKA (reference sequence). Using a J-beta primer mix together with a sample-barcoded 5' primer, a second PCR was run for roughly 7 to 11 cycles. TCRdb redid the calling of the 5' RACE reads with MiXCR, one entry per CDR3 protein. This table holds 730,000 or so distinct CDR3 sequences, approximately 40% found once. There were healthy Caucasian individuals from Russia, aged roughly 6 to 90, serving as donors. With respect to this clonotype: The junction differs from germline at one of its ends, possibly a read error.

This TCR derives from a man older than 75 in good health. Sequenced sample: blood. The chain joins TRBV20-1 to TRBJ2-3, with D maybe TRBD1 (6 bases). CDR3 coding DNA: TGCAGTGCCAGACGGCCGGGAAGGCAACAGACAGGTACGCAGTATTTT. It codes for CSARRPGRQQTGTQYF.